This T cell receptor beta chain was sequenced in a study of blood T cell repertoires in COVID-19. Study at large: Researchers got acute and convalescent COVID-19 samples from the United States, Italy and Spain. T cells, B-cell-depleted T cells, or PBMCs supplied cDNA or gDNA.

Trimming removed 1 base from V and 0 bases from J, with 12 bases in between. CDR3 length equals 17 residues. CDR1 and CDR2 from the germline V gene are SEHNR and FQNEAQ (reference sequence). Sequencing was performed with immunoSEQ multiplex PCR; in TCRdb, only in-frame clones are kept and a portion is missing. The sample lists 240,000 or so clones; approximately 82% were seen once. This chain links TRBV7-9 with TRBJ2-2; TRBD2 is a possible D gene (5 bases). The receptor was derived from a woman aged 80 or older with acute or convalescent COVID-19. Sequencing was done on a sample of peripheral blood. The CDR3 sequence: CASSLVPSRTNTGELFF. The CDR3 DNA follows: TGTGCCAGCAGCTTAGTTCCTAGCAGGACGAACACCGGGGAGCTGTTTTTT.